Listed below are T cell receptor beta chains from one sample, sequenced in a study of blood T cell repertoires in COVID-19. The repertoire was sequenced with immunoSEQ multiplex PCR; TCRdb's copy has only in-frame clones and lacks some. In the table there are 120,000 or so clones, around 88% of which are singletons. The sequencing input was peripheral blood. Every receptor here comes from a woman aged 45 to 65 with active or convalescent COVID-19. Each CDR3 is given with its conserved first and last residue. D genes are given only for firm matches. Rows may omit the clone size; those that give it use once, few, many or a size class.

clone size	V gene	J gene	D gene	CDR3 DNA	CDR3 protein
NA	TRBV7-9	TRBJ2-7	TRBD2	TGTGCCAGCGTAGGGCGGGAGGGCCGACTCCAGTACTTC	CASVGREGRLQYF
NA	TRBV28	TRBJ1-2	NA	TGTGCCAGCAGAGTGACACCGAACTATGGCTACACCTTC	CASRVTPNYGYTF
NA	TRBV4-3	TRBJ2-1	NA	TGCGCCAGCAGCCAAGATTGGGCCTCGAGCTCCTACAATGAGCAGTTCTTC	CASSQDWASSSYNEQFF
few	TRBV12-5	TRBJ1-1	TRBD1	TGTGCTAGTGGGTTGGACAGGGGCCGTCCGGGTACTGAAGCTTTCTTT	CASGLDRGRPGTEAFF
NA	TRBV14	TRBJ2-7	TRBD1	TGTGCCAGCAGCCAATTGAATTACAGGGGGACTGTTGGCGAGCAGTACTTC	CASSQLNYRGTVGEQYF
NA	TRBV11-3	TRBJ1-1	NA	TGTGCCAGCAGCTTAGTGCGAGGGACTGAAGCTTTCTTT	CASSLVRGTEAFF
NA	TRBV7-9	TRBJ2-1	TRBD2	TGTGCCAGCAGAAAAGGACTAGCGGGCTCCTACAATGAGCAGTTCTTC	CASRKGLAGSYNEQFF
NA	TRBV18	TRBJ2-2	TRBD2	TGTGCCAGCTCACCTACAGCGGGAGTGAACACCGGGGAGCTGTTTTTT	CASSPTAGVNTGELFF
NA	TRBV4-2	TRBJ1-4	TRBD1	TGTGCCAGCAGCCAAGATCCGGGACAGGGCAATGAAAAACTGTTTTTT	CASSQDPGQGNEKLFF
NA	TRBV5-8	TRBJ2-7	NA	TGTGCCAGCAGCCTGGTAGCATACGAGCAGTACTTC	CASSLVAYEQYF
NA	TRBV6-5	TRBJ1-1	NA	TGTGCCAGCAGTTACGAGGAGGGAAGTGTAAACACTGAAGCTTTCTTT	CASSYEEGSVNTEAFF
NA	TRBV19	TRBJ1-2	TRBD1	TGTGCCAGTAGTCCCCCCGACAGGGCAAGTGGCTACACCTTC	CASSPPDRASGYTF
NA	TRBV18	TRBJ2-7	NA	TGTGCCAGCTCATATAGTACGGGCTACGAGCAGTACTTC	CASSYSTGYEQYF
NA	TRBV5-4	TRBJ2-2	NA	TGTGCCAGCAGCTTGAGCCTGGACAGTAACACCGGGGAGCTGTTTTTT	CASSLSLDSNTGELFF
NA	TRBV21-1	TRBJ2-7	NA	TGTGCCAGCAGCACCGGCAGGCCCTACGAGCAGTACTTC	CASSTGRPYEQYF
NA	TRBV5-1	TRBJ2-5	TRBD2	TGCGCCAGCAGCTTTACGGGACTAGCGGGAGTCGGAGAGACCCAGTACTTC	CASSFTGLAGVGETQYF
NA	TRBV7-2	TRBJ2-1	TRBD2	TGTGCCAGCAGCTTAGCTAGCGGGAGAGATGAGCAGTTCTTC	CASSLASGRDEQFF
NA	TRBV2	TRBJ2-1	NA	TGTGCCAGCAGTGAAGGTTCTACCTACAATGAGCAGTTCTTC	CASSEGSTYNEQFF
NA	TRBV27	TRBJ2-4	TRBD2	TGTGCCAGCAGTTACCTTCTAGCGGGGGCGCTTGAAAACATTCAGTACTTC	CASSYLLAGALENIQYF
NA	TRBV28	TRBJ1-6	NA	TGTGCCAGCACGAGGCCCTATAATTCACCCCTCCACTTT	CASTRPYNSPLHF
NA	TRBV11-2	TRBJ2-7	NA	TGTGCCAGCAGCCGTGCCTACGAGCAGTACTTC	CASSRAYEQYF
NA	TRBV24-1	TRBJ1-5	NA	TGTGCCACCAGTGATGGGACCCGGAAAAGCGGGAATGGCAATCAGCCCCAGCATTTT	CATSDGTRKSGNGNQPQHF
NA	TRBV6-5	TRBJ1-2	TRBD1	TGTGCCAGCAGTTACACGGGACAGGTTCGAAGTGGCTACACCTTC	CASSYTGQVRSGYTF
NA	TRBV28	TRBJ2-1	NA	TGTGCCAGCAGTACGACAAGCAGAAACAATGAGCAGTTCTTC	CASSTTSRNNEQFF
NA	TRBV19	TRBJ2-1	TRBD2	TGTGCCAGTAGACTAGCGGGAAGTACCTACAATGAGCAGTTCTTC	CASRLAGSTYNEQFF
NA	TRBV7-8	TRBJ2-3	NA	TGTGCCAGCAGCTTATACTTGAGCGGTAGCACAGATACGCAGTATTTT	CASSLYLSGSTDTQYF
NA	TRBV6-6	TRBJ2-3	TRBD2	TGTGCCAGCAGTCCAAACCTATACGGGGGGTCCGGCACAGATACGCAGTATTTT	CASSPNLYGGSGTDTQYF
once	TRBV19	TRBJ2-6	NA	TGTGCCAGTAGTTTTGGTGCGGGGGCCAACGTCCTGACTTTC	CASSFGAGANVLTF
NA	TRBV7-2	TRBJ2-7	NA	TGTGCCAGCAGCTCCCGAGTTGAGTACGAGCAGTACTTC	CASSSRVEYEQYF
NA	TRBV6-2/TRBV6-3	TRBJ2-5	TRBD2	TGTGCCAGCAGTCCGGGACTAGCCGGAGAGACCCAGTACTTC	CASSPGLAGETQYF
NA	TRBV2	TRBJ2-4	NA	TGTGCCAGCACAATACTAGCCAAAAACATTCAGTACTTC	CASTILAKNIQYF
NA	TRBV28	TRBJ2-2	NA	TGTGCCAGCAGTTTGTCCACGGGGAACACCGGGGAGCTGTTTTTT	CASSLSTGNTGELFF
NA	TRBV5-6	TRBJ2-1	TRBD2	TGTGCCAGCAGCTGGGGCCTGACTAGCGGGAGAGGCGTTGAGCAGTTCTTC	CASSWGLTSGRGVEQFF
NA	TRBV7-9	TRBJ1-4	TRBD1	TGTGCCAGCAGCTCGGGACAGACCCTTAATGAAAAACTGTTTTTT	CASSSGQTLNEKLFF
NA	TRBV5-1	TRBJ2-2	TRBD2	TGCGCCAGCAGCCCATATAGCGGGAGGGGGACCGGGGAGCTGTTTTTT	CASSPYSGRGTGELFF
NA	TRBV19	TRBJ2-7	NA	TGTGCCAGTAGTAGCGGATGGGAGAGCTCCTACGAGCAGTACTTC	CASSSGWESSYEQYF
NA	TRBV5-1	TRBJ2-3	NA	TGCGCCAGCAGCGACGGACTGAGCACAGATACGCAGTATTTT	CASSDGLSTDTQYF
NA	TRBV28	TRBJ1-6	TRBD1	TGTGCCAGCAGTCTGGGGGGACAGGGAGGTAATTCACCCCTCCACTTT	CASSLGGQGGNSPLHF
NA	TRBV3-1/TRBV3-2	TRBJ1-2	NA	TGTGCCAGCAGCCAAGCGGGGGTCTTGCCAAAAAACTATGGCTACACCTTC	CASSQAGVLPKNYGYTF
NA	TRBV28	TRBJ1-2	NA	TGTGCCAGCAGCCGTTCGGACAGATATGGCTACACCTTC	CASSRSDRYGYTF
NA	TRBV20-1	TRBJ2-7	NA	TGCAGTGCTAGGAGTGGCTACGAGCAGTACTTC	CSARSGYEQYF
NA	TRBV4-2	TRBJ2-7	NA	TGTGCCAGCAGCCACGAAAATACAGGGAGCTCCTACGAGCAGTACTTC	CASSHENTGSSYEQYF
NA	TRBV14	TRBJ1-4	NA	TGTGCCAGCAGCCCTACCACAGGGTTTTATGAAAAACTGTTTTTT	CASSPTTGFYEKLFF
NA	TRBV21-1	TRBJ1-5	NA	TGTGCCAGCAAAAGGGGACAGAGAAATCAGCCCCAGCATTTT	CASKRGQRNQPQHF
few	TRBV7-9	TRBJ1-2	NA	TGTGCCAGCAGCCAAGAATTCGGAGGGAACTATGGCTACACCTTC	CASSQEFGGNYGYTF
NA	TRBV12-5	TRBJ2-3	TRBD2	TGTGCTAGTGGTGCTTGGACTAGCTTAGGAGATACGCAGTATTTT	CASGAWTSLGDTQYF
NA	TRBV15	TRBJ2-5	TRBD2	TGTGCCACCAGCAGACACGGACTAGCGGGAAGAGAGACCCAGTACTTC	CATSRHGLAGRETQYF
NA	TRBV18	TRBJ2-2	TRBD1	TGTGCCAGCTCGTTCGGGACAGGGGGCACCGGGGAGCTGTTTTTT	CASSFGTGGTGELFF
NA	TRBV2	TRBJ1-4	NA	TGTGCCAGCACCAACCAGGCGGGCGAAAAACTGTTTTTT	CASTNQAGEKLFF
NA	TRBV28	TRBJ2-5	TRBD2	TGTGCCAGCAGTTTATTACTAGCGGGAGAGACCCAGTACTTC	CASSLLLAGETQYF
NA	TRBV3-1/TRBV3-2	TRBJ2-1	NA	TGTGCCAGCAGCCCCGAATACAGGGGGGGGCAGTTCTTC	CASSPEYRGGQFF
NA	TRBV10-3	TRBJ2-1	TRBD2	TGTGCCATCAGTACGACTAGCGAAGGCAATGAGCAGTTCTTC	CAISTTSEGNEQFF